Sequencing of this T cell receptor (beta chain) was carried out in a study of human thymus T cells. It was healthy Finnish infants having corrective surgery for congenital heart defects who were the donors. CDR3 length: 14 amino acids. V was pared by 6 bases and J by 1 base, with 11 bases between. CDR1 is MGHDK and CDR2 is SYGVNS in the germline V gene. Findings of the study overall: There appeared to be biased usage of V and J genes in thymic and blood repertoires.

The table came from immunoSEQ multiplex PCR; TCRdb's copy has only in-frame clones and leaves some out. This sample has 35,000 to 55,000 clones, with about 94% found just once. Concerning this clone itself: Its antigen is as yet unknown.

Sequenced: blood. This TCR was recovered from a boy younger than two with a congenital heart defect but otherwise immunologically healthy. The J gene is TRBJ2-3, the V gene TRBV25-1, with D uncertain. The DNA for the CDR3 is TGTGCCAGCAGCGACTTACGCGGCACAGATACGCAGTATTTT. It specifies CASSDLRGTDTQYF.